This passage covers 25 T cell receptor beta chains from one sample sequenced in a study of cytomegalovirus exposure and HLA in healthy donors. PCR primers comprised 60 Vbeta and 13 Jbeta primers. TCRdb's table, derived via immunoSEQ multiplex PCR, lists solely in-frame clones and lacks some. Here the sample spans 90,000 to 110,000 clones, 69% being singletons. Sequencing input: PBMCs. All receptors derive from a woman aged 65 to 85 in good health and CMV-seropositive.

The chain links TRBV7-6 to TRBJ1-4, with unresolved D. The length of the CDR3 is 15 residues. V gave up 3 bases and J gave up 7 bases, with 15 bases separating them. CDR1 is SGHVS and CDR2 is FNYEAQ in the germline V gene. The CDR3 coding sequence is TGTGCCAGCAGCTTGGCCAGCGCCGTTGGTGAAAAACTGTTTTTT. It translates to CASSLASAVGEKLFF.

In its sample, this clone was seen a few times. The V and J genes are TRBV18 and TRBJ2-3, with 9 nucleotides matching TRBD2. V lost 3 bases, J lost 0 bases, and 4 bases stayed unmatched. Germline-derived CDR1 and CDR2 are KGHSH and LQKENI. There are 16 residues in the CDR3. The CDR3: CASSPTAGGSTDTQYF. In nucleotides, the CDR3 is TGTGCCAGCTCACCCACCGCGGGGGGGAGCACAGATACGCAGTATTTT.

This clone has just a few counts. V and J are TRBV7-2 and TRBJ1-1; 9 bases line up with TRBD1. Germline values: CDR1 SGHTA, CDR2 FQGNSA. V trimming: 5 bases; J trimming: 1 base; junction bases outside the gene matches: 11. The CDR3 is 17 residues long. CDR3 in amino acids: CASSPIRTGATNTEAFF. As DNA, the CDR3 is TGTGCCAGCAGCCCGATCAGGACAGGGGCCACGAACACTGAAGCTTTCTTT.

The V call is TRBV10-3, the J call TRBJ1-5; no reliable D call. CDR1 and CDR2 from the germline V gene are ENHRY and SYGVKD. Between the trimmed V and J ends, which lost 0 bases and 0 bases, there was a span of 6 bases. The CDR3 is 15 residues long. The CDR3 DNA reads as TGTGCCATCAGTGAGTCCGGAGGTAGCAATCAGCCCCAGCATTTT. Translated, it gives CAISESGGSNQPQHF.

This sequence joins TRBV2 and TRBJ2-3; D is perhaps TRBD2 (6 bases). Germline loops: CDR1 SNHLY, CDR2 FYNNEI. The germline V and J ends were trimmed by 8 bases and 2 bases, with 17 bases remaining between them. There are 15 residues in the CDR3. In DNA form, the CDR3 reads TGTGCCAGCGGGGGAGAGGGACTGCTCACAGATACGCAGTATTTT. Amino acid sequence: CASGGEGLLTDTQYF.

V is TRBV2 and J is TRBJ1-2; 9 positions match TRBD1. V trimming: 6 bases; J trimming: 7 bases; junction bases outside the gene matches: 9. This CDR3 region has 14 residues. CDR1 SNHLY and CDR2 FYNNEI come from the germline V gene. CDR3 protein: CASSGQGIWSGYTF. The CDR3 region has the DNA TGTGCCAGCAGCGGACAGGGGATCTGGTCTGGCTACACCTTC.

The chain couples TRBV10-3 to TRBJ1-2; D is possibly TRBD1 (5 bases). The CDR3 consists of 12 residues. Trimming left V 11 bases short and J 0 bases short, with 10 bases between. Germline V CDR1 and CDR2: ENHRY, SYGVKD. Written as DNA, the CDR3 is TGTGCCGTACAGGCCCCTAACTATGGCTACACCTTC. Its protein product is CAVQAPNYGYTF.

The V call is TRBV30, the J call TRBJ2-5; 15 bases align to TRBD2. The CDR3 loop spans 16 amino acids. Germline CDR1 GTSNPN, CDR2 SVGIG (reference sequence). The V and J ends lost 0 bases and 2 bases, in that order; junction bases with no gene match: 1. The CDR3 sequence: CAWSVGTSGGQETQYF. CDR3 DNA: TGTGCCTGGAGTGTAGGGACTAGCGGGGGGCAAGAGACCCAGTACTTC.

This clone was picked up a small number of times. The chain has TRBV7-9 and TRBJ2-3; TRBD2 is a possible D gene (6 bases). Trimming stripped 5 bases from V and 0 bases from J, with 15 bases between. This CDR3 region has 16 residues. Germline assignment: CDR1 SEHNR and CDR2 FQNEAQ (reference sequence). The CDR3 loop reads CASSLQGDFSTDTQYF. DNA of the CDR3: TGTGCCAGCAGCCTACAAGGGGACTTTAGCACAGATACGCAGTATTTT.

About this clone itself: The junction and the germline gene differ at one end; a read error may be behind it. The genes are TRBV10-3 and TRBJ1-5; D unclear. The CDR3 has 18 residues. Germline CDR1 ENHRY, CDR2 SYGVKD. The CDR3 region has the DNA TGTGCCATCAATGAGTCCGGGGTCGCCCTGCAGCACAATCAGCCCCAGCATTTT. Encoded protein: CAINESGVALQHNQPQHF.

The V gene is TRBV5-4, the J gene TRBJ1-1, with TRBD1 as a possible D gene (6 bases). Germline V lookup: CDR1 SGHNT, CDR2 YYREEE (reference sequence). The CDR3 has 15 residues. V lost 2 bases and J lost 1, with 12 bases in between. The CDR3 DNA reads as TGTGCCAGCAGCTTTATGGGGGCGGGGAACACTGAAGCTTTCTTT. Its protein is CASSFMGAGNTEAFF.

The chain joins TRBV6-1 to TRBJ1-5; possibly TRBD1 for D (5 bases). With 3 bases removed from V and 3 bases from J, the gap between germline ends came to 9 bases. Germline CDR1 is MNHNS and CDR2 is SASEGT. The CDR3 runs to 14 residues. CDR3 nucleotide sequence: TGTGCCAGCAGTGATGCAGGGCTCAATCAGCCCCAGCATTTT. Protein sequence: CASSDAGLNQPQHF.

The V call is TRBV10-3, the J call TRBJ2-2, with D possibly being TRBD1 (5 bases). Germline V CDR1 and CDR2: ENHRY, SYGVKD. This CDR3 is built from 16 residues. Between the trimmed V and J ends, which lost 0 bases and 0 bases, there was a span of 8 bases. The DNA of the CDR3 is TGTGCCATCAGTGAGTCTCCCAGGGCGAACACCGGGGAGCTGTTTTTT. Encoded protein: CAISESPRANTGELFF.

The chain links TRBV19 to TRBJ1-2, with 10 bases aligning to TRBD1. The germline V gene encodes CDR1 LNHDA and CDR2 SQIVND (reference sequence). After removal of 0 bases from V and 7 bases from J, the junction contained 8 bases not matched to a gene. The CDR3 runs 16 residues. The CDR3 protein is CASSIDLPGQGFGYTF. The CDR3 nucleotides read TGTGCCAGTAGTATAGACCTTCCGGGACAGGGGTTTGGCTACACCTTC.

The CDR3 sequence: CAWIGGVETQYF. The DNA of the CDR3 is TGTGCCTGGATAGGAGGGGTGGAGACCCAGTACTTC. The chain uses TRBV30 and TRBJ2-5; weak D call: TRBD2 (6 bases). The CDR3 has 12 amino acids. The V gene lost 4 bases and the J gene lost 5 bases, with 11 bases spanning the gap. CDR1 GTSNPN and CDR2 SVGIG come from the germline V gene (reference sequence).

This clone was seen only a few times. V is TRBV7-2 and J is TRBJ1-2; the D gene is possibly TRBD1 (5 bases). The CDR3 covers 15 residues. Germline CDR1 is SGHTA and CDR2 is FQGNSA. V was pared by 5 bases and J by 0 bases, with 13 bases between. DNA of the CDR3: TGTGCCAGCAGCCCAACCCAGGGATCTAACTATGGCTACACCTTC. Protein sequence: CASSPTQGSNYGYTF.

The V and J genes are TRBV6-1 and TRBJ1-6; TRBD1 agrees at 7 bases. Unmatched junction bases numbered 10, after V lost 7 bases and J lost 7 bases. CDR3 size: 15 residues. The germline V gene encodes CDR1 MNHNS and CDR2 SASEGT. This CDR3 reads CASTRDPGGNSPLHF. The CDR3 DNA is TGTGCCAGCACCAGAGACCCAGGGGGGAATTCACCCCTCCACTTT.

The gene calls are TRBV19 and TRBJ2-7; 7 nucleotides align to TRBD2. This CDR3 spans 17 amino acids. V lost 4 bases to trimming and J lost 2 bases; unmatched junction nucleotides: 14. Per germline, CDR1 LNHDA and CDR2 SQIVND (reference sequence). The CDR3 sequence is CASSTGPAGRGTYEQYF. The CDR3 DNA follows: TGTGCCAGTAGTACGGGCCCCGCTGGGCGGGGGACCTACGAGCAGTACTTC.

This clone was detected only once. The chain recombines TRBV7-2 with TRBJ2-5; TRBD2 matches at 8 bases. The length of the CDR3 is 15 residues. CDR1 SGHTA and CDR2 FQGNSA come from the germline V gene. The V segment lost 8 bases and the J segment 4 bases; nucleotides outside the gene matches: 12. The chain's CDR3 is CASRGPLAGTETQYF. The CDR3, as DNA: TGTGCCAGCCGGGGGCCCCTAGCGGGCACAGAGACCCAGTACTTC.

The V gene is TRBV18, the J gene TRBJ1-1, with D perhaps matching TRBD1 (5 bases). Trimming cost V 3 bases and J 5 bases, with 19 bases left between them. CDR1 and CDR2 (germline): KGHSH, LQKENI. The CDR3 totals 16 residues. The CDR3: CASSPGLRPGTTEAFF. CDR3 bases: TGTGCCAGCTCACCCGGTCTGCGTCCCGGGACTACTGAAGCTTTCTTT.

The chain links TRBV6-6 to TRBJ1-1, with 7 nucleotides matching TRBD1. V lost 6 bases to trimming and J lost 5 bases; unmatched junction nucleotides: 6. The CDR3 runs to 13 residues. Germline CDR1 MNHNY, CDR2 SVGAGI (reference sequence). DNA for the CDR3: TGTGCCAGCAGGCCGACAGGGAGTACTGAAGCTTTCTTT. As protein: CASRPTGSTEAFF.

V is TRBV2 and J is TRBJ1-6, with 7 nucleotides matching TRBD1. The CDR3 is 17 amino acids. CDR1 SNHLY and CDR2 FYNNEI come from the germline V gene. With 6 bases clipped from V and 9 bases from J, the junction kept 17 bases outside the gene matches. CDR3 DNA sequence: TGTGCCAGCAGCCTAACCGGCGGACAGGCGTTATCTTCACCCCTCCACTTT. Protein: CASSLTGGQALSSPLHF.

J is TRBJ2-5 and V is TRBV15, with 12 bases that match TRBD2. The CDR3 contains 17 residues. Germline CDR1 reads LNHNV; CDR2 reads YYDKDF (reference sequence). The V and J ends lost 2 bases and 1 base, in that order; junction bases with no gene match: 5. The CDR3 sequence: CATSRSGLAGLQETQYF. The DNA for the CDR3 is TGTGCCACCAGCAGATCAGGACTAGCGGGGCTCCAAGAGACCCAGTACTTC.

The chain carries TRBV7-3 and TRBJ2-1, with TRBD2 identical over 13 bases. The J segment lost 8 bases and the V segment lost 4 bases, leaving 8 bases of the junction unmatched. This CDR3 comprises 16 residues. Looked up from germline, CDR1 is SGHTA and CDR2 is FQGTGA. CDR3 nucleotide sequence: TGTGCCAGCAGCTCGGGCAGACTAGCGGGGGGCGATGAGCAGTTCTTC. It codes for CASSSGRLAGGDEQFF.

The chain combines TRBV6-5 with TRBJ1-2; no clear D gene. Trimming shortened V by 6 bases and J by 8 bases, and 13 bases separated the two germline ends. The length of the CDR3 is 12 residues. Germline V CDR1 and CDR2: MNHEY, SVGAGI. In DNA, the CDR3 is TGTGCCAGCAGAGGTGGCCCGGGGGGCTACACCTTC. Its protein product is CASRGGPGGYTF.